Below are 32 T cell receptor beta chains sequenced from a single sample in a study of blood T cell repertoires in COVID-19. TCRdb's table, derived via immunoSEQ multiplex PCR, lists solely in-frame clones and lacks some. The data contain about 45,000 clones, approximately 92% of them seen just once; the ten biggest clones take up around 0.34%. The specimen was peripheral blood. The source of these receptors is a man aged 50 or older with COVID-19, enrolled during active disease.

The chain uses TRBV29-1 and TRBJ2-1; D perhaps matches TRBD2 (6 bases). Germline V gene data show CDR1 as SQVTM and CDR2 as ANQGSEA. V gave up 6 bases and J gave up 5 bases, with 11 bases separating them. This CDR3 contains 12 residues. The CDR3 here is CSVGGLNNEQFF. As DNA, the CDR3 is TGCAGCGTGGGGGGACTCAACAATGAGCAGTTCTTC.

V usage is TRBV5-6 and J usage is TRBJ2-5, with TRBD1 identical over 11 bases. This CDR3 contains 15 residues. V shed 3 bases and J 4 bases; nucleotides not matched to a gene: 5. Germline-derived CDR1 and CDR2 are SGHDT and YYEEEE. The chain's CDR3 is CASSYPGTGGETQYF. The CDR3 DNA follows: TGTGCCAGCAGCTACCCCGGGACAGGGGGAGAGACCCAGTACTTC.

CDR3 sequence (DNA): TGTGCCAGCTCACCCTTACAGTCTTCCCCCGGAAACACCATATATTTT. Protein: CASSPLQSSPGNTIYF. This chain links TRBV18 with TRBJ1-3, with D unclear. CDR1 and CDR2 (germline): KGHSH, LQKENI. V was pared by 3 bases and J by 4 bases, with 16 bases between. The CDR3 consists of 16 residues.

The chain couples TRBV18 to TRBJ1-6, with TRBD1 matching over 9 bases. Trimming at V came to 3 bases and at J to 7 bases, leaving 1 base not matched to a gene. This CDR3 is 14 amino acids long. Per germline, CDR1 KGHSH and CDR2 LQKENI. The CDR3 here is CASSPGQGNSPLHF. The DNA for the CDR3 is TGTGCCAGCTCACCGGGACAGGGAAATTCACCCCTCCACTTT.

The chain employs TRBV9 and TRBJ2-3; D unclear. Trimming took 4 bases from V and 4 from J, leaving 7 bases between them. The CDR3 runs 12 residues. Germline CDR1 reads SGDLS; CDR2 reads YYNGEE. The CDR3 loop is CASSTGADTQYF. Here the CDR3 DNA reads TGTGCCAGCAGCACCGGAGCAGATACGCAGTATTTT.

The V gene is TRBV4-3, the J gene TRBJ2-7, with D uncertain. This CDR3 region has 16 residues. V shed 0 bases and J shed 3 bases, with 15 bases lying between them. The germline CDR1 and CDR2 sequences are LGHNA and YSLEER. Here the CDR3 reads CASSQDSHQAGYEQYF. The CDR3 bases are TGCGCCAGCAGCCAAGATTCCCACCAAGCAGGCTACGAGCAGTACTTC.

The chain is built from TRBV30 and TRBJ1-4; 7 bases line up with TRBD1. CDR1 and CDR2 (germline): GTSNPN, SVGIG (reference sequence). The ends lost 7 bases at V and 4 bases at J; junction bases unmatched: 6. The CDR3 totals 13 residues. This CDR3 is CALDRVLNEKLFF. CDR3 sequence (DNA): TGTGCCTTAGACAGGGTTCTTAATGAAAAACTGTTTTTT.

The chain uses TRBV9 and TRBJ2-5, with D perhaps TRBD1 (5 bases). The CDR3 covers 16 residues. Germline V lookup: CDR1 SGDLS, CDR2 YYNGEE. Trimming left V 4 bases short and J 3 bases short, with 19 bases between. CDR3 bases: TGTGCCAGCAGCCCCCAGGTCGGCAGGGATGAAGAGACCCAGTACTTC. Its protein is CASSPQVGRDEETQYF.

This chain uses TRBV9 with TRBJ2-7; the D gene is possibly TRBD1 (5 bases). The V end lost 0 bases, the J end lost 6 bases, and 22 bases lay between the germline ends. Germline lookup yields CDR1 SGDLS and CDR2 YYNGEE. The CDR3 is made up of 17 amino acids. The CDR3 sequence: CASSVVGGAWGLGEQYF. CDR3 DNA: TGTGCCAGCAGCGTAGTCGGTGGGGCCTGGGGTTTGGGCGAGCAGTACTTC.

The CDR3 DNA is TGTGCCAGCAGCTTCGCACTAACCCCCTACGAGCAGTACTTC. Residues: CASSFALTPYEQYF. This chain links TRBV11-3 with TRBJ2-7; D remains unclear. V lost 3 bases and J lost 2, with 11 bases in between. CDR1 and CDR2 (germline): SGHNT, YENEEA. The CDR3 contains 14 residues.

The chain combines TRBV7-8 with TRBJ2-1; 10 positions agree with TRBD2. V lost 4 bases and J lost 5; bases outside the gene matches: 8. This CDR3 has 16 amino acids. Per the germline V gene, CDR1 is SGHVS and CDR2 is FQNEAQ. CDR3 DNA sequence: TGTGCCAGCAGCTCATGGACTAGCGGAAGTAACAATGAGCAGTTCTTC. The encoded protein is CASSSWTSGSNNEQFF.

The CDR3 DNA reads TGTGCCAGCAGTGAGACAGGGGCCAAAAACATTCAGTACTTC. This codes for CASSETGAKNIQYF. The chain joins TRBV6-1 to TRBJ2-4; 7 bases fit TRBD1. Germline trimming cut 3 bases from V and 1 base from J; bases unmatched to any gene: 0. The CDR3 extends over 14 amino acids. CDR1 is MNHNS and CDR2 is SASEGT in the germline V gene.

The rearrangement links TRBV3-1 (or the pseudogene TRBV3-2) to TRBJ2-1; D is possibly TRBD2 (5 bases). V lost 4 bases and J lost 7, with 17 bases in between. This CDR3 comprises 15 residues. In germline, CDR1 is LGHDT, CDR2 YNNKEL (reference sequence). The CDR3 nucleotides read TGTGCCAGCAGCCCTCAGAGGGAGTGGCGGAATGAGCAGTTCTTC. Translation gives CASSPQREWRNEQFF.

The V and J genes are TRBV6-1 and TRBJ2-7; possible D gene TRBD1, 6 bases. Trimming left V 2 bases short and J 6 bases short, with 17 bases between. Germline CDR1 and CDR2: MNHNS and SASEGT. CDR3 size: 15 residues. For the CDR3, the DNA is TGTGCCAGCAGTGAAAGGGGCAGGGGCGTAGGCGAGCAGTACTTC. Translation: CASSERGRGVGEQYF.

This chain links TRBV19 with TRBJ1-2, with TRBD1 identical over 9 bases. The V segment lost 7 bases and the J segment 5 bases; nucleotides outside the gene matches: 20. This CDR3 spans 18 amino acids. Looked up from germline, CDR1 is LNHDA and CDR2 is SQIVND (reference sequence). CDR3 coding DNA: TGTGCCAGTACACCTCGACAGGGGGGCCCTACTTACTATTATGGCTACACCTTC. It codes for CASTPRQGGPTYYYGYTF.

This chain joins TRBV11-2 and TRBJ2-7; 13 bases match TRBD2. This CDR3 region has 16 residues. CDR1 is SGHAT and CDR2 is FQNNGV in the germline V gene. The J segment lost 4 bases and the V segment lost 2 bases, leaving 5 bases of the junction unmatched. The DNA for the CDR3 is TGTGCCAGCAGCTTAAGCGGGACTAGCGGGATGTACGAGCAGTACTTC. Translated: CASSLSGTSGMYEQYF.

The chain couples TRBV10-3 to TRBJ2-3, with 7 bases aligning to TRBD2. Germline CDR1 ENHRY, CDR2 SYGVKD. This CDR3 region has 14 residues. The V segment lost 6 bases and the J segment 0 bases; nucleotides outside the gene matches: 3. The CDR3 loop reads CAISPGLSTDTQYF. CDR3 in DNA: TGTGCCATCAGCCCGGGACTAAGCACAGATACGCAGTATTTT.

The chain recombines TRBV5-1 with TRBJ2-1; D is perhaps TRBD1 (6 bases). Trimming stripped 1 base from V and 2 bases from J, with 16 bases between. Looked up from germline, CDR1 is SGHRS and CDR2 is YFSETQ. The length of the CDR3 is 17 residues. CDR3 sequence: CASSLRAGVVAYNEQFF. The CDR3 DNA follows: TGCGCCAGCAGCTTGCGGGCAGGGGTGGTTGCCTACAATGAGCAGTTCTTC. Filled out from reference TRBV5-1 and TRBJ2-1, the complete variable domain reads KAGVTQTPRYLIKTRGQQVTLSCSPISGHRSVSWYQQTPGQGLQFLFEYFSETQRNKGNFPGRFSGRQFSNSRSEMNVSTLELGDSALYLCASSLRAGVVAYNEQFFGPGTRLTVL.

The chain has TRBV7-9 and TRBJ1-1, with a tentative D call TRBD1 (6 bases). V lost 2 bases to trimming and J lost 7 bases, with 14 bases between them. The germline V gene encodes CDR1 SEHNR and CDR2 FQNEAQ (reference sequence). The CDR3 totals 14 residues. The CDR3 nucleotides are TGTGCCAGCAGCTTAACTACAGGGACGGATGAAGCTTTCTTT. This sequence encodes CASSLTTGTDEAFF. The variable domain in full, with the rest retrieved from reference TRBV7-9 and TRBJ1-1, is DTGVSQNPRHKITKRGQNVTFRCDPISEHNRLYWYRQTLGQGPEFLTYFQNEAQLEKSRLLSDRFSAERPKGSFSTLEIQRTEQGDSAMYLCASSLTTGTDEAFFGQGTRLTVV.

There are a few counts of this clone. The V gene is TRBV11-2, the J gene TRBJ1-1; 7 nucleotides align to TRBD1. The CDR3 is 15 amino acids. J lost 1 base, V lost 4 bases, and 6 bases had no gene match. Germline V gene sequence: CDR1 SGHAT, CDR2 FQNNGV. The CDR3 DNA sequence: TGTGCCAGCAGCTGGTCAGGGGGGTCGAACACTGAAGCTTTCTTT. Encoded protein: CASSWSGGSNTEAFF.

The CDR3 reads CASSFQGANYGYTF. CDR3 coding DNA: TGTGCCAGCAGTTTCCAGGGGGCCAACTATGGCTACACCTTC. The chain is built from TRBV27 and TRBJ1-2; TRBD1 matches 8 bases. CDR3 length equals 14 residues. CDR1 MNHEY and CDR2 SMNVEV come from the germline V gene (reference sequence). The ends lost 3 bases at V and 2 bases at J; junction bases unmatched: 2.

The chain links TRBV6-5 to TRBJ2-7; 7 bases agree with TRBD2. There are 14 residues in the CDR3. With V trimmed by 5 bases and J by 6 bases, 10 bases remained unmatched. Per the germline V gene, CDR1 is MNHEY and CDR2 is SVGAGI. Here the CDR3 DNA reads TGTGCCAGCAGTACACAGCGGGAACTGGTCGAGCAGTACTTC. Its protein product is CASSTQRELVEQYF.

The CDR3: CASSEALGGRNQPQHF. The CDR3 DNA reads as TGTGCCAGCAGTGAAGCGCTAGGGGGTCGGAATCAGCCCCAGCATTTT. The chain carries TRBV6-1 and TRBJ1-5, with D possibly TRBD1 on 6 matching bases. There are 16 residues in the CDR3. CDR1 is MNHNS and CDR2 is SASEGT in the germline V gene. V lost 0 bases and J lost 4, with 13 bases in between.

The rearrangement joins TRBV19 to TRBJ1-1; 9 bases fit TRBD1. The germline V gene has CDR1 LNHDA and CDR2 SQIVND (reference sequence). The V and J ends lost 7 bases and 5 bases, in that order; junction bases with no gene match: 20. This CDR3 spans 18 amino acids. The CDR3: CASTTNRGTGRFRTEAFF. In DNA, the CDR3 is TGTGCCAGTACCACGAATAGAGGGACAGGGCGGTTTAGGACTGAAGCTTTCTTT.

V usage is TRBV14 and J usage is TRBJ2-1; D ambiguous. In germline, CDR1 is SGHDN, CDR2 FVKESK. V lost 1 base, J lost 3 bases, and 7 bases lay in between. The length of the CDR3 is 14 residues. This CDR3 reads CASSQVIDYNEQFF. CDR3 coding DNA: TGTGCCAGCAGCCAAGTTATAGACTACAATGAGCAGTTCTTC.

The chain links TRBV29-1 to TRBJ1-1, with TRBD1 identical over 9 bases. Per the germline V gene, CDR1 is SQVTM and CDR2 is ANQGSEA. With 6 bases clipped from V and 5 bases from J, the junction kept 4 bases outside the gene matches. The CDR3 is made up of 12 amino acids. CDR3 residues: CSVDRGWTEAFF. The DNA of the CDR3 is TGCAGCGTGGACAGGGGATGGACTGAAGCTTTCTTT.

V is TRBV19 and J is TRBJ2-4; 7 positions match TRBD2. Germline assignment: CDR1 LNHDA and CDR2 SQIVND (reference sequence). This CDR3 has 16 residues. Trimming removed 4 bases from V and 5 bases from J; junction bases left unmatched: 11. The CDR3 DNA sequence: TGTGCCAGTAGTACCCACCGGGACTACCCCGAAAACATTCAGTACTTC. This translates into CASSTHRDYPENIQYF.

The chain uses TRBV18 and TRBJ1-2; 10 nucleotides align to TRBD1. This CDR3 has 15 residues. The trim removed 2 bases at V and 6 bases at J, leaving 6 bases unmatched. The germline V gene has CDR1 KGHSH and CDR2 LQKENI. The CDR3 protein is CASSPGDRGEDGYTF. The CDR3 DNA follows: TGTGCCAGCTCACCAGGGGACAGGGGCGAGGATGGCTACACCTTC.

Only one count was recorded for this clone. The rearrangement joins TRBV19 to TRBJ2-5, with 7 positions matching TRBD1. V lost 4 bases and J lost 2; bases outside the gene matches: 1. The CDR3 consists of 13 residues. The V gene's germline CDR1 is LNHDA and CDR2 SQIVND (reference sequence). The CDR3 loop is CASSRGQQETQYF. In DNA, the CDR3 is TGTGCCAGTAGTAGGGGACAGCAAGAGACCCAGTACTTC.

Comment on this clone: Likely a read error: the CDR3 ends without its conserved phenylalanine or tryptophan. The DNA is omitted, as the CDR3 cannot be located on it reliably, and the CDR3 follows TCRdb's listing. The chain recombines TRBV30 with TRBJ1-3; the DNA was not compared with TRBD1, the D call given in the table. The CDR3 totals 8 residues, both ends included. The germline CDR1 and CDR2 sequences are GTSNPN and SVGIG (reference sequence). The CDR3 sequence is CAWSVSGP.

The chain links TRBV3-1 (or the pseudogene TRBV3-2) to TRBJ1-2; 12 bases are shared with TRBD1. The V and J ends lost 3 bases and 4 bases, in that order; junction bases with no gene match: 12. Germline CDR1 is LGHDT and CDR2 is YNNKEL (reference sequence). The CDR3 has 18 amino acids. This chain's CDR3 is CASSQRRDRGLWGYGYTF. The CDR3 coding sequence is TGTGCCAGCAGCCAGAGGAGGGACAGGGGGCTTTGGGGCTATGGCTACACCTTC.

This clone was picked up a small number of times. The chain employs TRBV6-5 and TRBJ2-3, with TRBD1 matching over 8 bases. CDR1 and CDR2 (germline): MNHEY, SVGAGI. J was trimmed by 3 bases and V by 7 bases; bases with no gene match: 9. CDR3 length: 15 amino acids. Here the CDR3 reads CASMLTGAVTDTQYF. The CDR3 nucleotides read TGTGCCAGCATGCTGACAGGGGCGGTTACAGATACGCAGTATTTT.